This T cell receptor beta chain is from a study of cytomegalovirus exposure and HLA in healthy donors (dated by TCRdb to the late 2010s). For the study in its entirety: An earlier analysis of approximately 550 of the donors reported 276 Gb of sequence data and about 100 million unique TCR beta sequences from about 200 million T cells. Of the roughly 390 genotyped donors, over 70% fell in the genetic ancestry cluster associated with self-reported Caucasian donors. High-throughput TCR immunosequencing, statistical association of individual TCRs with disease status, and machine learning were combined to predict cytomegalovirus infection status. Donor age, sex, ethnicity and CMV serostatus were collected together with the repertoire data. The number of typed donors differed by locus: about 629-630 for A, B, C, DRB1 and DQB1; about 520 for DQA1; approximately 610 for DPA1; and roughly 450 for DPB1. Class I and class II HLA loci were covered by the typing at four-digit resolution. An earlier analysis of around 640 of the donors used high-throughput TCR beta sequencing to judge whether each TCR beta V gene segment behaved as functional or pseudogenic. Because of strong linkage in the cohort, roughly five DR-DQ haplotypes were treated as single units for association and clustering. Using immunosequencing, the study profiled T cell repertoires from approximately 700 subjects and related those repertoires to cytomegalovirus serostatus. Along with the approximately 620-subject first cohort, a separate validation cohort of over a hundred different subjects was used. A later genetic analysis used genome-wide SNP genotypes for about 55% of the 666 donors, treating that subset as a discovery cohort. All discovery cohort repertoires had been generated using a single sequencing platform. The study aimed to test whether cataloging public T cell receptors could reveal signatures of past pathogen exposure. Roughly 290 gigabases of sequencing data and around 85 million unique TCR sequences made up an early release that covered nearly 650 HLA-typed donors. The later analysis used no new phenotypic data to find candidate immune exposures, relying instead on TCR beta sequences and their occurrence across donors. Among 398 genotyped donors of the cohort, an average of approximately 240,000 unique TCR beta nucleotide sequences were sequenced per donor, around a sixth of them non-productive. A later analysis re-examined previously published TCR beta repertoires from more than 600 donors and added high-resolution HLA genotyping to investigate patterns of TCR occurrence.

Points on this clone: What this receptor recognizes is not known. One base away there is no much larger clone; base qualities are not given.

From cysteine to phenylalanine, the CDR3 is 15 amino acids long. CDR3 DNA is the only sequence kept; it has 45 bases, read in frame from the first base. CDR1 and CDR2 (SNHLY, FYNNEI) derive from the germline V gene. V lost 6 bases and J lost 2 bases, and the count of bases not matched to a germline gene is 7. The cohort was made up of approximately 670 healthy bone marrow donors. At the time of sampling, all cohort members were nominally healthy, though unrecorded immune exposures were likely present. The donor tested CMV seronegative, placing the donor among the 300 to 400 seronegative members of the cohort. Every donor gave a peripheral blood sample, and the peripheral blood mononuclear cells from that sample were used for TCR beta sequencing. Genomic DNA was extracted from the blood cell samples with the Qiagen DNeasy Blood Extraction Kit. Summary of the overall study and its limitations: Because the 87-base-pair reads could not distinguish some IMGT-functional V segments, including TRBV6-2 and TRBV6-3, those segments were excluded. Only TCR beta chains were sequenced in this cohort, and the absence of alpha or paired-chain data limited detectable features. The classifier was reported to diagnose cytomegalovirus status with high specificity and sensitivity in both the original cohort and the validation cohort. In a later analysis, the rate of TCR association differed among HLA loci, with DRB1 alleles having the most associated TCRs and HLA-C alleles having the fewest. Because HLA typing was unavailable for some donors at each locus, only the typed subset was used in association tests. In a later analysis, several top co-occurrence clusters were reported to appear linked to parvovirus B19, influenza, CMV and Epstein-Barr virus. Correlated functional status among segregating V segments might be attributable to linkage disequilibrium, but an unknown experimental factor could not be ruled out. Roughly uniform sequencing depth across donors was assumed in presence/absence analyses, although this assumption may not hold. In an earlier analysis of some 500 of the donors, most TCR beta V segments were observed in productive rearrangements about 90% or about 30% of the time, broadly matching IMGT annotations. Immune exposure information for the cohort was limited to CMV serostatus. A cluster of highly shared sequence variants was judged likely to represent a technical artifact of the sequencing pipeline. While some public TCRs were present in many individuals, most TCR sequences turned up only very rarely across donors. A later genetic analysis associated a missense DCLRE1C variant with V-gene and J-gene trimming of TCR beta chains, and an independent cohort replicated the association. Because counts were too low, some 16 rarely observed V segments, including chromosome 9 orphons, were excluded from the earlier analysis of roughly 580 of the donors. A further reported finding was that TCR beta sequences accurately predicted the HLA-A and HLA-B alleles for most subjects in the first cohort. Most CMV-associated TCR beta chains appeared to be HLA-restricted in a later analysis, and the HLA associations seemed to be driven largely by CMV exposure. A later genetic analysis reported fewer N-insertions in productive TCRs among donors in an Asian-associated ancestry cluster than the roughly 650-donor mean. Assigning TCR associations to individual alleles was difficult when HLA alleles, especially DR and DQ, strongly co-occurred. In the study, about 150 TCR beta chains were listed as associated with cytomegalovirus. The authors suggested that the approach could potentially be extended to other disease states and immunological phenotypes. In a later analysis, HLA-associated TCR beta chains showed more clonal expansion and lower generation probabilities than non-associated chains that were equally common. A few of the identified cytomegalovirus-associated TCR beta chains were confirmed in vitro to be specific for cytomegalovirus antigens. In a later analysis, 15,000 to 20,000 TCR beta sequences were associated with specific HLA alleles at a false discovery rate of 0.05.

Receptor libraries were prepared by the immunoSEQ multiplex PCR assay. For the multiplex PCR, a mixture combining 60 forward primers for TCR Vbeta segments and 13 reverse primers for TCR Jbeta segments was used. The CDR3 region of rearranged TCR beta genes was amplified from genomic DNA by a multiplex PCR assay. Amplified TCR beta libraries were sequenced as 87-base-pair reads on the Illumina HiSeq System. As for the original processing: A later analysis tallied roughly 78 million unique TCR beta chains across the 610 or so repertoires, and roughly 11 million of those chains were shared by two or more donors. To remove PCR and sequencing errors, raw reads were error-corrected and collapsed into unique sequences using a nearest-neighbor algorithm that merged closely related sequences. V, D and J gene segments were assigned by aligning CDR3 sequences to IMGT reference sequences. Each retained sequence needed at least a six-nucleotide match to both a V gene segment and a J gene segment. Rearrangements were classified as productive when the CDR3 lacked stop codons and remained in frame with V and J, and all other rearrangements were classified as non-productive. Following IMGT convention, CDR3 was defined as the stretch from the second conserved V-encoded cysteine to the conserved J-encoded phenylalanine. The earlier analysis of about 620 of the donors excluded sequences that lacked an unambiguous match to a single V gene segment. An earlier analysis of fewer than 750 of the donors classified V segments as functional when productive rearrangements were above 56.7% and as segregating when the standard deviation between donors was above 5%. A statistical classification framework was built for diagnosing cytomegalovirus status from the catalog of TCR beta chain sequences. In a later analysis, TCR nucleotide sequences were compared against IMGT/GENE-DB human TR gene sequences so that V and J genes could be assigned. A later analysis assigned CDR3 sequences and most-parsimonious VDJ recombination scenarios with the TCRdist pipeline. In a later analysis, each TCR beta chain was defined by its CDR3 amino acid sequence together with its V-gene family, and reads lacking a unique V-gene family were excluded. A later analysis removed 500 to 650 highly shared, low-generation-probability nucleotide sequences to deal with suspected cross-contamination and a sequencing artifact. For each public chain, a later analysis derived a clonal expansion index from normalized ranks of inferred template counts within each repertoire. Generation probabilities in a later analysis came from a VDJ recombination model fitted to out-of-frame rearrangements, and those results were checked against IGoR. A later analysis scored TCR-TCR, TCR-HLA and TCR-CMV co-occurrence with hypergeometric tests, applying a repertoire-size bias correction to TCR pairs. In a later analysis, false discovery rates were estimated by permuting HLA or CMV assignments 20 times. In a later analysis, co-occurring TCRs were grouped with DBSCAN, and TCRdist sequence similarity was added when clustering was performed within HLA-allele-positive subsets. Co-occurrence clustering excluded repertoires with fewer than 30,000 or more than 120,000 public chains, plus five with anomalous nucleotide sharing. Entries here come from immuneACCESS through TCRdb and include only in-frame sequences with V and J called. Some clones fail to appear in such tables; in the studies checked, an unresolved V gene covers under half of the shortfall, and the cause of the remainder is unknown. V, J and clone size reflect that table, while D and trimming were determined from the DNA. For this sample there are over 50,000 clones; approximately 80% appear just once. The ten largest make up approximately 2.4% of the sample.

The clonotype originates from a female donor in good health and CMV-seronegative. The sequenced sample consisted of PBMCs. This chain is built from TRBV2 and TRBJ2-3; 8 bases in the junction line up with TRBD2. The CDR3 corresponds to CASSAGGVFTDTQYF. The bases are TGTGCCAGCAGCGCCGGGGGGGTTTTCACAGATACGCAGTATTTT.